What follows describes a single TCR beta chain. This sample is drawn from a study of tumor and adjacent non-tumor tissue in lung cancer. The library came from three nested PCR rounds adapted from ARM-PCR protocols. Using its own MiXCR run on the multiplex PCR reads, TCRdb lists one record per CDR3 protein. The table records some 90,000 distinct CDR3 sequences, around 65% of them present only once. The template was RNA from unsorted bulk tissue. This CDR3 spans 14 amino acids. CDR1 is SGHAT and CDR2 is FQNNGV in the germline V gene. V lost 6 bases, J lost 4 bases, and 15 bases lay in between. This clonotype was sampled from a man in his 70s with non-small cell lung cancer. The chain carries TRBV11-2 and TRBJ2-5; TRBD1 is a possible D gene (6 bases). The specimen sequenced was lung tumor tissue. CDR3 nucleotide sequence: TGTGCCAGCAGTCCCAGACAGGCGAGAGAGACCCAGTACTTC. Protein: CASSPRQARETQYF.